Included here is one TCR beta chain sequence, with context. Its specificity is not known. TCRdb redid the calling of the 5' RACE reads with MiXCR, one entry per CDR3 protein. The data contain about 440,000 distinct CDR3 sequences, over 15% of them seen just once; the ten biggest clones take up just over 1%. This sample was included in a study of CD8 T cells in ankylosing spondylitis. Whole-study results and caveats: The study identified a TCR beta motif of seven or eight highly homologous variants that appeared characteristic of ankylosing spondylitis blood.

Sequenced material: blood, either unsorted or a sorted T cell fraction (not recorded which). The TCR originated in a male donor with ankylosing spondylitis.

The CDR3 bases are TGTGCCAGCAGCTTAACTACAGGGGCGGGGATGGGCACTGAAGCTTTCTTT. It translates to CASSLTTGAGMGTEAFF. The V call is TRBV7-2, the J call TRBJ1-1; 7 bases are shared with TRBD1. The germline CDR1 and CDR2 sequences are SGHTA and FQGNSA. The ends lost 2 bases at V and 4 bases at J; junction bases unmatched: 13. CDR3 length: 17 amino acids.